This is a list of T cell receptor beta chains from one sample in a study of technical replicates of blood from a handful of donors. Profiling relied on immunoSEQ multiplex PCR, and the TCRdb table lists in-frame clones only, not all of them. The sample carries about 80,000 clones, 97% recorded once. The specimen was T cells isolated from PBMCs. The source is a human donor in good health. Both conserved end residues are part of each CDR3. The D gene is left open where the match is weak. A clone size is listed for some rows: how often the clone was seen (once, few, many), or a class if it is expanded.

>TRBV28|16|-|TRBD1|TRBJ2-2
CASSGRTGGSTGELFF
TGTGCCAGCAGTGGGAGGACAGGGGGGAGCACCGGGGAGCTGTTTTTT
>TRBV11-1|13|-|-|TRBJ1-1
CASSLGPGTEAFF
TGTGCCAGCAGCTTAGGTCCAGGGACTGAAGCTTTCTTT
>TRBV6-5|15|-|-|TRBJ2-3
CASSPGPDGLDTQYF
TGTGCCAGCAGCCCGGGCCCGGACGGACTAGATACGCAGTATTTT
>TRBV18|14|-|TRBD1|TRBJ1-5
CASSLDRVNQPQHF
TGTGCCAGCTCACTGGACAGGGTCAATCAGCCCCAGCATTTT
>TRBV7-9|11|-|-|TRBJ1-1
CASSAGTEAFF
TGTGCCAGCAGCGCCGGGACTGAAGCTTTCTTT
>TRBV5-8|16|-|-|TRBJ2-7
CASSLDKRGQAREQYF
TGTGCCAGCAGCTTGGATAAGCGGGGACAGGCGCGCGAGCAGTACTTC
>TRBV11-3|16|-|TRBD1|TRBJ2-1
CASSNRDSLNYNEQFF
TGTGCCAGCAGCAACCGGGACAGTCTAAACTACAATGAGCAGTTCTTC
>TRBV6-1|14|-|TRBD2|TRBJ2-7
CASSVQREIYEQYF
TGTGCCAGCAGTGTCCAGCGGGAAATCTACGAGCAGTACTTC
>TRBV11-2|15|once|TRBD1|TRBJ2-7
CASSSFRGQGHEQYF
TGTGCCAGCAGCTCCTTCCGGGGACAGGGCCACGAGCAGTACTTC
>TRBV4-1|14|-|TRBD2|TRBJ2-2
CASRLAGDTGELFF
TGCGCCAGCAGGCTAGCGGGAGACACCGGGGAGCTGTTTTTT
>TRBV5-5|14|-|-|TRBJ2-7
CASSPRGFGSEQYF
TGTGCCAGCAGCCCGCGGGGTTTCGGGAGCGAGCAGTACTTC
>TRBV27|17|-|TRBD2|TRBJ2-3
CASSHGTSGGHTDTQYF
TGTGCCAGCAGCCATGGGACTAGCGGGGGGCACACAGATACGCAGTATTTT
>TRBV19|15|-|-|TRBJ1-2
CASSIENWGVFGYTF
TGTGCCAGTAGTATAGAAAACTGGGGGGTTTTCGGCTACACCTTC
>TRBV2|14|-|TRBD1|TRBJ1-4
CASSDGRGPEKLFF
TGTGCCAGCAGTGATGGCAGGGGGCCAGAAAAACTGTTTTTT
>TRBV5-1|16|-|-|TRBJ1-2
CASSLGPQQFNYGYTF
TGCGCCAGCAGCTTGGGGCCACAGCAGTTTAACTATGGCTACACCTTC
>TRBV7-2|16|-|-|TRBJ1-2
CASSSRPGSVRYGYTF
TGTGCCAGCAGCTCCCGCCCAGGATCTGTTCGGTATGGCTACACCTTC
>TRBV19|16|-|TRBD1|TRBJ2-7
CASSIDLGTVTYEQYF
TGTGCCAGTAGTATAGATCTCGGGACAGTTACCTACGAGCAGTACTTC
>TRBV11-3|12|-|-|TRBJ1-1
CASSLTRLKAFF
TGTGCCAGCAGCTTAACCCGTCTAAAAGCTTTCTTT
>TRBV4-1|13|-|-|TRBJ2-7
CASSQDLGDEQYF
TGCGCCAGCAGCCAAGACTTAGGGGACGAGCAGTACTTC
>TRBV10-2|14|-|-|TRBJ2-5
CASSELAVQETQYF
TGCGCCAGCAGTGAGTTGGCAGTCCAAGAGACCCAGTACTTC
>TRBV27|14|few|TRBD2|TRBJ2-3
CATQASGGSDTQYF
TGTGCCACCCAGGCTAGCGGGGGCTCAGATACGCAGTATTTT
>TRBV6-1|15|-|TRBD1|TRBJ1-3
CASSVGQGDGNTIYF
TGTGCCAGCAGTGTTGGACAGGGGGATGGAAACACCATATATTTT
>TRBV19|13|-|-|TRBJ1-5
CASSIRIHQPQHF
TGTGCCAGTAGTATCAGGATTCATCAGCCCCAGCATTTT
>TRBV10-1|13|-|TRBD1|TRBJ1-5
CASKRGRGQPQHF
TGCGCCAGCAAGAGGGGGCGCGGTCAGCCCCAGCATTTT
>TRBV28|14|-|-|TRBJ2-1
CASSLRTGGGEQFF
TGTGCCAGCAGTCTAAGGACGGGGGGCGGTGAGCAGTTCTTC
>TRBV30|15|-|-|TRBJ1-6
CAWRVRAGRNSPLHF
TGTGCCTGGAGGGTCCGGGCGGGACGAAATTCACCCCTCCACTTT
>TRBV4-1|21|-|TRBD2|TRBJ2-2
CASSQKGTSGAFLENTGELFF
TGCGCCAGCAGCCAAAAAGGGACTAGCGGGGCTTTCTTAGAAAACACCGGGGAGCTGTTTTTT
>TRBV4-1|17|-|-|TRBJ2-3
CASSQDPMLGVTDTQYF
TGCGCCAGCAGCCAAGACCCTATGCTAGGGGTAACAGATACGCAGTATTTT
>TRBV28|15|-|-|TRBJ1-2
CASSKLKVGAMSYTF
TGTGCCAGCAGTAAACTCAAGGTGGGGGCTATGAGCTACACCTTC
>TRBV29-1|14|-|-|TRBJ1-3
CSVEEPGTGNTIYF
TGCAGCGTTGAAGAACCGGGGACTGGAAACACCATATATTTT
>TRBV4-1|15|-|TRBD2|TRBJ2-7
CASSLAGAEVYEQYF
TGCGCCAGCAGCCTAGCGGGAGCGGAGGTCTACGAGCAGTACTTC
>TRBV5-8|14|-|-|TRBJ1-5
CASSFAGATQPQHF
TGTGCCAGCAGCTTCGCGGGGGCAACTCAGCCCCAGCATTTT
>TRBV7-6|15|once|-|TRBJ2-1
CASSARDISYNEQFF
TGTGCCAGCAGCGCAAGGGACATCTCCTACAATGAGCAGTTCTTC
>TRBV7-9|14|-|-|TRBJ2-7
CASSDDTGHYEQYF
TGTGCCAGCAGTGATGATACAGGGCACTACGAGCAGTACTTC
>TRBV28|16|-|-|TRBJ2-2
CASRPLGGGNTGELFF
TGTGCCAGCAGACCCTTGGGGGGGGGCAACACCGGGGAGCTGTTTTTT
>TRBV7-2|13|-|-|TRBJ2-7
CASSWPGAHEQYF
TGTGCCAGCAGCTGGCCAGGGGCCCACGAGCAGTACTTC
>TRBV19|14|-|TRBD2|TRBJ2-1
CASSGLAGVGEQFF
TGTGCCAGTAGCGGACTAGCGGGAGTAGGAGAGCAGTTCTTC
>TRBV6-5|14|-|-|TRBJ2-7
CASSYKAPRAQQYF
TGTGCCAGCAGTTACAAAGCCCCGAGAGCCCAGCAGTACTTC
>TRBV19|14|-|-|TRBJ2-1
CASSDPTRRNEQFF
TGTGCCAGTAGCGATCCCACTAGGCGCAATGAGCAGTTCTTC
>TRBV27|14|-|-|TRBJ2-2
CASGGVAATGELFF
TGTGCCAGCGGAGGGGTGGCGGCCACCGGGGAGCTGTTTTTT
>TRBV6-5|16|-|-|TRBJ2-5
CASSSRTALTQETQYF
TGTGCCAGCAGTTCCAGGACAGCCCTTACTCAAGAGACCCAGTACTTC
>TRBV28|13|-|-|TRBJ2-5
CASRPGLQETQYF
TGTGCCAGCAGACCAGGGTTACAAGAGACCCAGTACTTC
>TRBV27|15|-|-|TRBJ2-1
CASSWAGFSYNEQFF
TGTGCCAGCAGTTGGGCAGGGTTCTCCTACAATGAGCAGTTCTTC
>TRBV10-3|15|-|-|TRBJ2-2
CAIKGPGQNTGELFF
TGTGCCATCAAAGGACCGGGACAGAACACCGGGGAGCTGTTTTTT
>TRBV30|14|-|-|TRBJ2-5
CAWSYGRGGETQYF
TGTGCCTGGAGTTACGGCAGGGGAGGGGAGACCCAGTACTTC
>TRBV19|15|-|TRBD1|TRBJ2-5
CASSTAGGVGETQYF
TGTGCCAGTAGTACAGCAGGGGGTGTGGGAGAGACCCAGTACTTC
>TRBV27|15|-|TRBD1|TRBJ1-2
CASSFIDRASSGYTF
TGTGCCAGCAGTTTTATAGACAGGGCCTCCTCTGGCTACACCTTC
>TRBV21-1|17|-|-|TRBJ2-3
CASRGHAGQGETDTQYF
TGTGCCAGCAGGGGGCACGCGGGACAGGGGGAGACAGATACGCAGTATTTT